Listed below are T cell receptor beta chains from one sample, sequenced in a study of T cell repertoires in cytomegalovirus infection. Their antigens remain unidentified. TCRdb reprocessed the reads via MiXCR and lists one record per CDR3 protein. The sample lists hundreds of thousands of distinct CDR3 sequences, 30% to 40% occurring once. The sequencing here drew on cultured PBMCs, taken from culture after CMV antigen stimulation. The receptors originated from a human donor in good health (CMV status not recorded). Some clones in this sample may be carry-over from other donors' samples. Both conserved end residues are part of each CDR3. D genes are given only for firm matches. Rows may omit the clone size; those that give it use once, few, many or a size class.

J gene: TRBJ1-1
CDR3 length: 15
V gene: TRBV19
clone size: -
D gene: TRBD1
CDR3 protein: CASSIGGQGVTEAFF
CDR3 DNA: TGTGCCAGTAGTATAGGGGGACAGGGGGTCACTGAAGCTTTCTTT

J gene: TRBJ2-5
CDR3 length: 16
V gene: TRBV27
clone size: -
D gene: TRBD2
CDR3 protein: CASSGTSAGGQETQYF
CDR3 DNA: TGTGCCAGCAGCGGCACTAGCGCGGGAGGGCAAGAGACCCAGTACTTC

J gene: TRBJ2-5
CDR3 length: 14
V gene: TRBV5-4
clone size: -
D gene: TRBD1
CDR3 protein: CASSSTGGMETQYF
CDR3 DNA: TGTGCCAGCAGCTCCACAGGGGGGATGGAGACCCAGTACTTC

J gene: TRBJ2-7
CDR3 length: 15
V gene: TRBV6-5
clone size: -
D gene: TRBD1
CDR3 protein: CASRPRQGAPYEQYF
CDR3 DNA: TGTGCCAGCAGACCCAGACAGGGAGCCCCCTACGAGCAGTACTTC

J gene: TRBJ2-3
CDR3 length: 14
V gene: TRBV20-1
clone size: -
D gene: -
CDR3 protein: CSALDQLWADTQYF
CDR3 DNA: TGCAGTGCTTTAGACCAACTGTGGGCAGATACGCAGTATTTT

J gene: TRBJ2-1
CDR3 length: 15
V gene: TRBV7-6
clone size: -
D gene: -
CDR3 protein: CASSLLAPFSGGQFF
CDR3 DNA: TGTGCCAGCAGCTTACTAGCGCCGTTCTCTGGTGGGCAGTTCTTC

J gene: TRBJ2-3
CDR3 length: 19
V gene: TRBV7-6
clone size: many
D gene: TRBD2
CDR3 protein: CASSPHTAGGYGREDTQYF
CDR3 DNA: TGTGCCAGCAGCCCCCACACGGCGGGGGGTTACGGAAGGGAAGATACGCAGTATTTT

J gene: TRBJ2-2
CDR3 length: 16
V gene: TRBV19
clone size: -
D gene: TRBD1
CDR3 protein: CASRSGQKVGTGELFF
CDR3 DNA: TGTGCCAGTAGGTCGGGACAGAAGGTCGGCACCGGGGAGCTGTTTTTT

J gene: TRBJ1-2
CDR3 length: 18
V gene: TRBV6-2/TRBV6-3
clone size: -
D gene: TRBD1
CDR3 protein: CASSYVPGQGSISYGYTF
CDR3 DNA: TGTGCCAGCAGTTACGTACCGGGACAGGGATCAATAAGCTATGGCTACACCTTC

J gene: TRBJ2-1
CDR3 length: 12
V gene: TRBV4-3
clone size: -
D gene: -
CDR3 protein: CASRDQGSEQFF
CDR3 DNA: TGCGCCAGCAGGGACCAGGGTTCCGAGCAGTTCTTC

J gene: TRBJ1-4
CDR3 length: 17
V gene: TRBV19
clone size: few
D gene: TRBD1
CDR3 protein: CASSIDDRQGTNEKLFF
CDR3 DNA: TGTGCCAGTAGTATAGACGACCGACAGGGAACTAATGAAAAACTGTTTTTT

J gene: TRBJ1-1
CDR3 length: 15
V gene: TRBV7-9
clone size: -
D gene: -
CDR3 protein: CASSFGLGRNTEAFF
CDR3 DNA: TGTGCCAGCAGCTTCGGTTTAGGACGGAACACTGAAGCTTTCTTT

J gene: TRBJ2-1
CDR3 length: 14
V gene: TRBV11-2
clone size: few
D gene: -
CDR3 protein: CASSLWDGGNEQFF
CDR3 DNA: TGTGCCAGCAGCTTATGGGACGGGGGCAATGAGCAGTTCTTC

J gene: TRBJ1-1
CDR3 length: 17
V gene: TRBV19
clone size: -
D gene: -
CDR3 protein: CASSIDPRGTLGTEAFF
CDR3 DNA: TGTGCCAGTAGTATAGATCCGCGGGGGACATTGGGAACTGAAGCTTTCTTT

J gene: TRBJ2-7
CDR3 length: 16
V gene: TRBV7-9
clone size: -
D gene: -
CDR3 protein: CASSLAVGGSGYEQYF
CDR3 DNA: TGTGCCAGCAGCTTAGCGGTGGGTGGAAGCGGCTACGAGCAGTACTTC

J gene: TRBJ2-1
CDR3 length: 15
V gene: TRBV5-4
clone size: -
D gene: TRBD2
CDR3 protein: CASSRTSAIDNEQFF
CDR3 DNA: TGTGCCAGCAGCCGGACTAGCGCGATAGACAATGAGCAGTTCTTC

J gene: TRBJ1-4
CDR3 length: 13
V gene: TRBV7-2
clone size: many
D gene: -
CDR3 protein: CASSQGQLEKLFF
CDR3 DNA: TGTGCCAGCAGCCAGGGGCAGCTCGAAAAACTGTTTTTT

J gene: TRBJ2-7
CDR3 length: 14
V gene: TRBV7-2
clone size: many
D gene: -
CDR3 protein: CASSLHQRSYEQYF
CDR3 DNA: TGTGCCAGCAGCTTACACCAGCGGTCCTACGAGCAGTACTTC

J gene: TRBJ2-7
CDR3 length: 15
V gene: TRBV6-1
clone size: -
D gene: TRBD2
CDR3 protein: CASTPGTSFSYEQYF
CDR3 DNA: TGTGCCAGCACCCCCGGGACTAGTTTCTCCTACGAGCAGTACTTC

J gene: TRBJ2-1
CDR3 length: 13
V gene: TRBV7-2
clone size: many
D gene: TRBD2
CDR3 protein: CASSAQLAGEQFF
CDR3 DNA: TGTGCCAGCAGCGCACAGCTAGCGGGAGAGCAGTTCTTC

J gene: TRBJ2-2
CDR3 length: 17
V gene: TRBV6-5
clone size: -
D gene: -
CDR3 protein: CASSRPRRAGRTGELFF
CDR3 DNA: TGTGCCAGCAGTCGGCCCCGTCGGGCAGGACGGACCGGGGAGCTGTTTTTT

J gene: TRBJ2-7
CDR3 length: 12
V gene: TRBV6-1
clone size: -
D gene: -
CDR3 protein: CASSDPTTDAAF
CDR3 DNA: TGTGCCAGCAGTGACCCCACGACAGATGCTGCTTTC

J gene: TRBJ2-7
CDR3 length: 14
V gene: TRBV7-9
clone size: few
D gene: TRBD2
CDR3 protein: CASSFTSGPYEQYF
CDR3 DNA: TGTGCCAGCAGCTTTACTAGCGGCCCCTACGAGCAGTACTTC

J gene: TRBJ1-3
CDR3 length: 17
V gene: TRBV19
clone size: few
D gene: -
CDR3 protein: CASSPLPGGASGNTIYF
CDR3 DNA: TGTGCCAGTAGCCCCTTGCCCGGGGGCGCATCAGGAAACACCATATATTTT

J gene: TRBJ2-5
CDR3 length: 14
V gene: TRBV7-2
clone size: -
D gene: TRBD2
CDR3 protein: CASSFTSGRETQYF
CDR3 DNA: TGTGCCAGCAGCTTTACTAGCGGGCGTGAGACCCAGTACTTC

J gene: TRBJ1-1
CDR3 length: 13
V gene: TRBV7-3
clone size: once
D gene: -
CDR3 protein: CASSPRNEAEAFF
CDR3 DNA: TGTGCCAGCAGCCCCCGGAATGAGGCTGAAGCTTTCTTT

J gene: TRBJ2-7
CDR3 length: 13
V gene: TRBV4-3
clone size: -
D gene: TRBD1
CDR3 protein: CASSPGTVDEQYF
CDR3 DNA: TGCGCCAGCAGCCCCGGGACAGTGGACGAGCAGTACTTC

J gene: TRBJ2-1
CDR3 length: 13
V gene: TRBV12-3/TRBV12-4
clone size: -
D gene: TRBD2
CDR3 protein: CANGLAGYNEQFF
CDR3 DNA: TGTGCCAACGGACTAGCGGGATACAATGAGCAGTTCTTC

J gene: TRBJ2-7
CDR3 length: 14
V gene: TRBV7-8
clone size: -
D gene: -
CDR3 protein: CASSLARSGYEQYF
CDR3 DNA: TGTGCCAGCAGCTTAGCGAGGTCAGGCTACGAGCAGTACTTC

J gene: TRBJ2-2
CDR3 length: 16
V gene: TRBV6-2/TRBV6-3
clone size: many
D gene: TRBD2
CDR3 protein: CASSYLRGGPTGELFF
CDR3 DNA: TGTGCCAGCAGTTACCTTCGGGGAGGGCCAACCGGGGAGCTGTTTTTT

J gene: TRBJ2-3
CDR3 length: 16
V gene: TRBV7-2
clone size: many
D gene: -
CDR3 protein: CASSSSSGSGADTQYF
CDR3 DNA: TGTGCCAGCAGCTCCTCGAGCGGGTCTGGCGCAGATACGCAGTATTTT

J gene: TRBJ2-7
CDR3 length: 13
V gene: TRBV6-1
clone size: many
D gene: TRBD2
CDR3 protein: CASSRLAGDEQYF
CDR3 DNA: TGTGCCAGCAGTCGACTAGCGGGAGACGAGCAGTACTTC

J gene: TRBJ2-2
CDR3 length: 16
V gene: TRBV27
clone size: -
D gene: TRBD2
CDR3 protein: CASSEIGTRGTGELFF
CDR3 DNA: TGTGCCAGCAGCGAGATAGGGACTAGAGGCACCGGGGAGCTGTTTTTT

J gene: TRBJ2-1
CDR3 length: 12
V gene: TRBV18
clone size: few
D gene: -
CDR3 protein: CASSPQGTEQFF
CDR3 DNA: TGTGCCAGCTCACCACAGGGGACTGAGCAGTTCTTC

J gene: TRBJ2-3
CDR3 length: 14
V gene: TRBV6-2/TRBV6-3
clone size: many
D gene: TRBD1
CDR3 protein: CASSLQGAADTQYF
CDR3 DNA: TGTGCCAGCAGTTTACAGGGGGCTGCGGATACGCAGTATTTT

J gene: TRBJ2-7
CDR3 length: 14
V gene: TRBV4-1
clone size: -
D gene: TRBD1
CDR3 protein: CASSQGAGGYEQYF
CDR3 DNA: TGCGCCAGCAGCCAAGGGGCAGGGGGCTACGAGCAGTACTTC

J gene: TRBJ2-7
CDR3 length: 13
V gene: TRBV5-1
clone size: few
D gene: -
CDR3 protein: CASSLHVGAEQYF
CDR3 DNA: TGCGCCAGCAGCTTGCATGTAGGGGCCGAGCAGTACTTC

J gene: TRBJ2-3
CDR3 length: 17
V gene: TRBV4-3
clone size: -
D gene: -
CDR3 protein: CASSQSRGRTGTDTQYF
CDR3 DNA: TGCGCCAGCAGCCAATCCCGAGGTCGAACGGGCACAGATACGCAGTATTTT

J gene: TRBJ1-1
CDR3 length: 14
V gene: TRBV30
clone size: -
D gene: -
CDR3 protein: CAWSGVAGTTEAFF
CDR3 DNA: TGTGCCTGGAGTGGGGTCGCAGGGACCACTGAAGCTTTCTTT

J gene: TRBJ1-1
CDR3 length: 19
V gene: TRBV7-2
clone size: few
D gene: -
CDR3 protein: CASSIYPPPWGGKGPEAFF
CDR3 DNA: TGTGCCAGCAGCATCTATCCCCCCCCCTGGGGCGGGAAGGGGCCTGAAGCTTTCTTT

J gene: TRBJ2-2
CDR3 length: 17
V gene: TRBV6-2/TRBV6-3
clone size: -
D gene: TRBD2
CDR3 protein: CASSYLPGLAGAGELFF
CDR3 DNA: TGTGCCAGCAGTTACCTTCCGGGACTAGCGGGAGCCGGGGAGCTGTTTTTT

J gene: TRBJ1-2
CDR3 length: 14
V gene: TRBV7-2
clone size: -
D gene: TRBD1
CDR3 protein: CASSAGQSRGGYTF
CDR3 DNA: TGTGCCAGCAGCGCGGGACAGTCTAGGGGTGGCTACACCTTC

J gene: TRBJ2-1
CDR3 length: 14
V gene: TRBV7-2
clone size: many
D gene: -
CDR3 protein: CASSFSVAGEEQFF
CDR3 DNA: TGTGCCAGCAGCTTTTCGGTTGCCGGAGAGGAGCAGTTCTTC

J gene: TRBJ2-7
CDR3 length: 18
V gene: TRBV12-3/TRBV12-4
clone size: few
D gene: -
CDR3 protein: CASSLRVPSGTLISEQYF
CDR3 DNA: TGTGCCAGCAGTTTACGAGTACCATCCGGGACACTCATCTCCGAGCAGTACTTC

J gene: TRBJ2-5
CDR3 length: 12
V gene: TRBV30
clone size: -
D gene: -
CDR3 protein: CAWALREETQYF
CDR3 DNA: TGTGCCTGGGCTTTGAGGGAAGAGACCCAGTACTTC

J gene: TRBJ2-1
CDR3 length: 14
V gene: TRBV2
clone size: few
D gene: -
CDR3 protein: CASSVVTGREAQFF
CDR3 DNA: TGTGCCAGCAGTGTTGTTACGGGAAGAGAAGCTCAGTTCTTC

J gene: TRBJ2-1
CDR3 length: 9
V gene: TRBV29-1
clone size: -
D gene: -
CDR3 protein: CSVELGQFF
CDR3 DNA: TGCAGCGTTGAACTAGGTCAGTTCTTC

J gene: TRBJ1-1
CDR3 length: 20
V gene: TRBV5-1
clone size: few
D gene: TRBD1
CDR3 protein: CASSLLGIGRTTGEPVEAFF
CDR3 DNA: TGCGCCAGCAGCTTATTGGGTATCGGGCGGACGACAGGGGAACCCGTAGAAGCTTTCTTT

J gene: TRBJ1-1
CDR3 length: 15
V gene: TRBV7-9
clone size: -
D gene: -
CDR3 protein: CASSQNGPTGDEAFF
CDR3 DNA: TGTGCCAGCAGCCAAAATGGGCCCACGGGAGATGAAGCTTTCTTT

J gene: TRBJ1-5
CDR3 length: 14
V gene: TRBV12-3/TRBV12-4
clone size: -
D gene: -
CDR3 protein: CASSPRESNQPQHF
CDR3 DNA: TGTGCCAGCAGCCCCAGGGAAAGCAATCAGCCCCAGCATTTT

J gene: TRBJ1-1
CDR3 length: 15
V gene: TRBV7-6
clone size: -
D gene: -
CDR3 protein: CASSSPPGTATEAFF
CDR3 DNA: TGTGCCAGCAGCTCCCCACCAGGGACGGCCACTGAAGCTTTCTTT

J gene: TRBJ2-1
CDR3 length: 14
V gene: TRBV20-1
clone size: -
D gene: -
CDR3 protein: CSAKKLGKNNEQFF
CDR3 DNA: TGCAGTGCGAAGAAACTAGGGAAGAACAATGAGCAGTTCTTC

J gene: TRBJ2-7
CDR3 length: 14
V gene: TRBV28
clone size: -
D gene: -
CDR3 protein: CASSPGRFPYEQYF
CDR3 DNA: TGTGCCAGCAGTCCGGGACGCTTCCCCTACGAGCAGTACTTC

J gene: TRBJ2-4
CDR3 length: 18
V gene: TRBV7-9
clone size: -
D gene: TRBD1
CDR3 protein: CASSTRTGRNLAKNIQYF
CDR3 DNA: TGTGCCAGCAGCACCCGGACAGGGCGAAATCTAGCCAAAAACATTCAGTACTTC

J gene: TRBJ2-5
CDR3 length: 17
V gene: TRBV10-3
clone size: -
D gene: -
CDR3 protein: CAISESTRSRDQETQYF
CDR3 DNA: TGTGCCATCAGTGAGTCCACCCGGTCGAGGGACCAAGAGACCCAGTACTTC

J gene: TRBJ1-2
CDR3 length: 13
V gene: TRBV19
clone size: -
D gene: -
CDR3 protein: CASSSGEVGGYTF
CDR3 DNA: TGTGCCAGTAGTTCAGGGGAGGTGGGCGGCTACACCTTC

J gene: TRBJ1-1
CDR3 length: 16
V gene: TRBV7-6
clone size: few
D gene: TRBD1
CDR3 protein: CASSLGTGDLNTEAFF
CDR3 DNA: TGTGCCAGCAGCTTAGGGACAGGGGACTTGAACACTGAAGCTTTCTTT